Listed below are T cell receptor beta chains from one sample, sequenced in a study of blood T cell repertoires in COVID-19. The data were produced by immunoSEQ multiplex PCR, yet TCRdb's version contains in-frame clones alone and is incomplete. The sample lists roughly 300,000 clones; 81% were seen once. Specimen: peripheral blood. These receptors all come from a woman aged 55-70 years with active or convalescent COVID-19. CDR3s include the opening cysteine and the closing phenylalanine or tryptophan. The order of the fields is CDR3 length, D gene, J gene, clone size, V gene, CDR3 protein, CDR3 DNA. The D gene is left open where the match is weak. Only some rows state a clone size, as once, few, many or a class for expanded clones.

CDR3 length: 11; D gene: -; J gene: TRBJ1-1; clone size: -; V gene: TRBV5-1; CDR3 protein: CASSIDTEAFF; CDR3 DNA: TGCGCCAGCAGCATCGACACTGAAGCTTTCTTT
CDR3 length: 16; D gene: TRBD1; J gene: TRBJ1-3; clone size: -; V gene: TRBV7-8; CDR3 protein: CASSLGQADSGNTIYF; CDR3 DNA: TGTGCCAGCAGCTTGGGACAGGCGGACTCTGGAAACACCATATATTTT
CDR3 length: 17; D gene: -; J gene: TRBJ2-5; clone size: -; V gene: TRBV5-1; CDR3 protein: CASSLAGVSSPRETQYF; CDR3 DNA: TGCGCCAGCAGCTTGGCCGGGGTCTCCAGCCCCCGCGAGACCCAGTACTTC
CDR3 length: 15; D gene: -; J gene: TRBJ1-1; clone size: -; V gene: TRBV4-1; CDR3 protein: CASSPVGQMNTEAFF; CDR3 DNA: TGCGCCAGCAGCCCGGTAGGACAGATGAACACTGAAGCTTTCTTT
CDR3 length: 16; D gene: -; J gene: TRBJ1-5; clone size: -; V gene: TRBV6-6; CDR3 protein: CASSTRSEGGNQPQHF; CDR3 DNA: TGTGCCAGCAGTACCCGGAGCGAGGGAGGAAATCAGCCCCAGCATTTT
CDR3 length: 14; D gene: TRBD1; J gene: TRBJ2-2; clone size: -; V gene: TRBV11-3; CDR3 protein: CASSTGTDTGELFF; CDR3 DNA: TGTGCCAGCAGCACGGGGACAGACACCGGGGAGCTGTTTTTT
CDR3 length: 15; D gene: TRBD1; J gene: TRBJ2-2; clone size: -; V gene: TRBV7-9; CDR3 protein: CASSPDRGLSGELFF; CDR3 DNA: TGTGCCAGCAGCCCGGACAGGGGGCTTTCCGGGGAGCTGTTTTTT
CDR3 length: 15; D gene: TRBD1; J gene: TRBJ1-1; clone size: -; V gene: TRBV18; CDR3 protein: CASSPGDRGNTEAFF; CDR3 DNA: TGTGCCAGCTCACCAGGGGACAGGGGGAACACTGAAGCTTTCTTT
CDR3 length: 15; D gene: -; J gene: TRBJ1-1; clone size: -; V gene: TRBV4-1; CDR3 protein: CASSQGPILSSEAFF; CDR3 DNA: TGCGCCAGCAGCCAAGGACCTATACTTAGCTCTGAAGCTTTCTTT
CDR3 length: 13; D gene: -; J gene: TRBJ1-1; clone size: -; V gene: TRBV7-3; CDR3 protein: CASSQTRETEAFF; CDR3 DNA: TGTGCCAGCAGCCAAACGAGGGAAACTGAAGCTTTCTTT
CDR3 length: 14; D gene: TRBD1; J gene: TRBJ1-6; clone size: -; V gene: TRBV7-8; CDR3 protein: CASSPGQATRALHF; CDR3 DNA: TGTGCCAGCAGCCCCGGACAGGCTACAAGGGCCCTCCACTTT
CDR3 length: 15; D gene: -; J gene: TRBJ2-5; clone size: -; V gene: TRBV5-1; CDR3 protein: CASSMGRGRSETQYF; CDR3 DNA: TGCGCCAGCAGCATGGGCCGGGGGAGGTCGGAGACCCAGTACTTC
CDR3 length: 13; D gene: -; J gene: TRBJ2-7; clone size: -; V gene: TRBV7-3; CDR3 protein: CASSLRFRGEQYF; CDR3 DNA: TGTGCCAGCAGCTTAAGGTTTCGGGGCGAGCAGTACTTC
CDR3 length: 14; D gene: TRBD1; J gene: TRBJ1-2; clone size: -; V gene: TRBV6-1; CDR3 protein: CASSPRWTGDGYTF; CDR3 DNA: TGTGCCAGCAGCCCCCGGTGGACAGGGGATGGCTACACCTTC
CDR3 length: 14; D gene: TRBD1; J gene: TRBJ2-3; clone size: -; V gene: TRBV2; CDR3 protein: CASRSDRSADTQYF; CDR3 DNA: TGTGCCAGCAGATCGGACAGGTCGGCAGATACGCAGTATTTT
CDR3 length: 14; D gene: -; J gene: TRBJ2-7; clone size: -; V gene: TRBV11-2; CDR3 protein: CASSLDIGSGEQYF; CDR3 DNA: TGTGCCAGCAGCTTAGATATAGGGTCAGGGGAGCAGTACTTC
CDR3 length: 11; D gene: -; J gene: TRBJ2-5; clone size: -; V gene: TRBV20-1; CDR3 protein: CSARGGETQYF; CDR3 DNA: TGCAGTGCTAGAGGAGGGGAGACCCAGTACTTC
CDR3 length: 15; D gene: TRBD1; J gene: TRBJ1-2; clone size: few; V gene: TRBV14; CDR3 protein: CASSPPGTGNYGYTF; CDR3 DNA: TGTGCCAGCAGCCCACCCGGGACAGGCAACTATGGCTACACCTTC
CDR3 length: 15; D gene: TRBD2; J gene: TRBJ2-5; clone size: -; V gene: TRBV2; CDR3 protein: CASSLAGVLIGTQYF; CDR3 DNA: TGTGCCAGCAGTTTAGCGGGGGTTTTAATAGGGACCCAGTACTTC
CDR3 length: 13; D gene: -; J gene: TRBJ2-1; clone size: -; V gene: TRBV3-1/TRBV3-2; CDR3 protein: CASGRAGGNEQFF; CDR3 DNA: TGTGCCAGCGGCCGCGCAGGAGGGAATGAGCAGTTCTTC
CDR3 length: 15; D gene: TRBD1; J gene: TRBJ2-1; clone size: -; V gene: TRBV6-5; CDR3 protein: CASSYSGTGWDEQFF; CDR3 DNA: TGTGCCAGCAGTTACTCCGGGACAGGGTGGGATGAGCAGTTCTTC
CDR3 length: 15; D gene: -; J gene: TRBJ1-1; clone size: once; V gene: TRBV7-2; CDR3 protein: CASSLGSQRETEAFF; CDR3 DNA: TGTGCCAGCAGCTTAGGATCACAGAGGGAAACTGAAGCTTTCTTT
CDR3 length: 18; D gene: -; J gene: TRBJ1-4; clone size: -; V gene: TRBV11-3; CDR3 protein: CASSRGHNLNATNEKLFF; CDR3 DNA: TGTGCCAGCAGCAGAGGCCACAATTTAAACGCAACTAATGAAAAACTGTTTTTT
CDR3 length: 13; D gene: TRBD1; J gene: TRBJ2-1; clone size: -; V gene: TRBV29-1; CDR3 protein: CSVEGPQGRGLVF; CDR3 DNA: TGCAGCGTTGAAGGTCCACAGGGGAGAGGGTTGGTCTTC
CDR3 length: 14; D gene: TRBD1; J gene: TRBJ2-7; clone size: -; V gene: TRBV6-5; CDR3 protein: CASSPGQGAREQYF; CDR3 DNA: TGTGCCAGCAGTCCGGGACAGGGGGCGCGGGAGCAGTACTTC
CDR3 length: 17; D gene: -; J gene: TRBJ2-1; clone size: -; V gene: TRBV19; CDR3 protein: CASSLEGNRVYPNEQFF; CDR3 DNA: TGTGCCAGTAGTCTTGAAGGGAACAGGGTATATCCCAATGAGCAGTTCTTC
CDR3 length: 14; D gene: -; J gene: TRBJ1-2; clone size: -; V gene: TRBV23-1; CDR3 protein: CASSHYDRCDLYTF; CDR3 DNA: TGCGCCAGCAGTCATTACGACAGGTGCGATCTCTACACCTTC
CDR3 length: 13; D gene: -; J gene: TRBJ1-1; clone size: -; V gene: TRBV7-2; CDR3 protein: CASSPRENTEAFF; CDR3 DNA: TGTGCCAGCAGCCCCCGGGAGAACACTGAAGCTTTCTTT
CDR3 length: 14; D gene: -; J gene: TRBJ2-1; clone size: once; V gene: TRBV7-3; CDR3 protein: CASSLMGGTSEQFF; CDR3 DNA: TGTGCCAGCAGCTTAATGGGGGGGACATCTGAGCAGTTCTTC
CDR3 length: 14; D gene: TRBD1; J gene: TRBJ2-7; clone size: -; V gene: TRBV4-2; CDR3 protein: CASSASGGTYEQYF; CDR3 DNA: TGTGCCAGCAGCGCATCAGGGGGTACCTACGAGCAGTACTTC
CDR3 length: 14; D gene: -; J gene: TRBJ2-7; clone size: -; V gene: TRBV4-1; CDR3 protein: CASSQDEGGGEQYF; CDR3 DNA: TGCGCCAGCAGCCAAGATGAGGGAGGGGGCGAGCAGTACTTC
CDR3 length: 15; D gene: -; J gene: TRBJ1-5; clone size: -; V gene: TRBV19; CDR3 protein: CASSIGGYSNQPQHF; CDR3 DNA: TGTGCCAGTAGTATCGGCGGATATAGCAATCAGCCCCAGCATTTT
CDR3 length: 13; D gene: -; J gene: TRBJ1-2; clone size: -; V gene: TRBV7-9; CDR3 protein: CASSLAGAYGYTF; CDR3 DNA: TGTGCCAGCAGCTTAGCAGGGGCCTATGGCTACACCTTC
CDR3 length: 11; D gene: TRBD1; J gene: TRBJ1-2; clone size: few; V gene: TRBV6-5; CDR3 protein: CASTGGYGYTF; CDR3 DNA: TGTGCCAGCACAGGGGGATACGGCTACACCTTC
CDR3 length: 15; D gene: -; J gene: TRBJ2-1; clone size: -; V gene: TRBV7-9; CDR3 protein: CASSLAGQGYNEQFF; CDR3 DNA: TGTGCCAGCAGCCTAGCGGGACAGGGCTACAATGAGCAGTTCTTC
CDR3 length: 17; D gene: TRBD1; J gene: TRBJ2-1; clone size: -; V gene: TRBV4-1; CDR3 protein: CASSPRKGTGGFDEQFF; CDR3 DNA: TGCGCCAGCAGCCCCCGGAAGGGGACAGGGGGCTTTGATGAGCAGTTCTTC
CDR3 length: 18; D gene: TRBD1; J gene: TRBJ1-5; clone size: few; V gene: TRBV29-1; CDR3 protein: CSFAGGGTGGWSNQPQHF; CDR3 DNA: TGCAGCTTTGCCGGCGGGGGGACAGGGGGTTGGAGCAATCAGCCCCAGCATTTT
CDR3 length: 16; D gene: TRBD2; J gene: TRBJ2-3; clone size: -; V gene: TRBV4-2; CDR3 protein: CASSQELASGGDTQYF; CDR3 DNA: TGTGCCAGCAGCCAAGAGTTGGCTAGCGGTGGAGATACGCAGTATTTT
CDR3 length: 16; D gene: TRBD1; J gene: TRBJ1-1; clone size: few; V gene: TRBV6-5; CDR3 protein: CASSYGDRGMNTEAFF; CDR3 DNA: TGTGCCAGCAGTTATGGGGACAGGGGAATGAACACTGAAGCTTTCTTT
CDR3 length: 15; D gene: TRBD1; J gene: TRBJ1-3; clone size: -; V gene: TRBV11-1; CDR3 protein: CASSFRQGSGNTIYF; CDR3 DNA: TGTGCCAGCAGCTTCAGACAGGGCTCCGGAAACACCATATATTTT
CDR3 length: 13; D gene: -; J gene: TRBJ2-7; clone size: -; V gene: TRBV19; CDR3 protein: CASSITSGYEQYF; CDR3 DNA: TGTGCCAGTAGTATAACGAGCGGCTACGAGCAGTACTTC
CDR3 length: 19; D gene: TRBD2; J gene: TRBJ2-3; clone size: few; V gene: TRBV4-1; CDR3 protein: CASSQETGLAEPGGDTQYF; CDR3 DNA: TGCGCCAGCAGCCAAGAAACGGGACTAGCGGAGCCGGGAGGAGATACGCAGTATTTT
CDR3 length: 16; D gene: TRBD2; J gene: TRBJ2-2; clone size: -; V gene: TRBV3-1/TRBV3-2; CDR3 protein: CASSQVAGANTGELFF; CDR3 DNA: TGTGCCAGCAGCCAAGTAGCGGGCGCGAACACCGGGGAGCTGTTTTTT
CDR3 length: 11; D gene: -; J gene: TRBJ1-2; clone size: few; V gene: TRBV19; CDR3 protein: CATAATYGYTF; CDR3 DNA: TGTGCCACCGCGGCGACCTATGGCTACACCTTC
CDR3 length: 17; D gene: -; J gene: TRBJ2-5; clone size: few; V gene: TRBV7-9; CDR3 protein: CASSLGEFYRGQETQYF; CDR3 DNA: TGTGCCAGCAGCTTAGGGGAGTTTTATCGGGGGCAAGAGACCCAGTACTTC
CDR3 length: 17; D gene: TRBD2; J gene: TRBJ2-1; clone size: once; V gene: TRBV7-2; CDR3 protein: CASSSRPGGSSYNEQFF; CDR3 DNA: TGTGCCAGCAGCTCTAGACCGGGGGGGAGCTCCTACAATGAGCAGTTCTTC
CDR3 length: 16; D gene: TRBD1; J gene: TRBJ1-2; clone size: once; V gene: TRBV4-3; CDR3 protein: CASSQGLTGANYGYTF; CDR3 DNA: TGCGCCAGCAGCCAAGGACTGACAGGGGCTAACTATGGCTACACCTTC
CDR3 length: 14; D gene: -; J gene: TRBJ2-1; clone size: -; V gene: TRBV7-3; CDR3 protein: CASSLSGLSDEQFF; CDR3 DNA: TGTGCCAGCAGCCTCTCGGGACTTTCCGATGAGCAGTTCTTC
CDR3 length: 17; D gene: TRBD1; J gene: TRBJ1-4; clone size: -; V gene: TRBV10-3; CDR3 protein: CAISDGGAGQGRGKLFF; CDR3 DNA: TGTGCCATCTCAGACGGGGGAGCGGGACAGGGGAGGGGAAAACTGTTTTTT
CDR3 length: 16; D gene: -; J gene: TRBJ1-3; clone size: -; V gene: TRBV7-9; CDR3 protein: CASSPQLLNTGNTIYF; CDR3 DNA: TGTGCCAGCAGCCCACAACTCCTAAACACGGGGAACACCATATATTTT
CDR3 length: 15; D gene: TRBD2; J gene: TRBJ2-1; clone size: -; V gene: TRBV5-1; CDR3 protein: CASSPAGGSYNEQFF; CDR3 DNA: TGCGCCAGCTCACCAGCGGGGGGTAGCTACAATGAGCAGTTCTTC